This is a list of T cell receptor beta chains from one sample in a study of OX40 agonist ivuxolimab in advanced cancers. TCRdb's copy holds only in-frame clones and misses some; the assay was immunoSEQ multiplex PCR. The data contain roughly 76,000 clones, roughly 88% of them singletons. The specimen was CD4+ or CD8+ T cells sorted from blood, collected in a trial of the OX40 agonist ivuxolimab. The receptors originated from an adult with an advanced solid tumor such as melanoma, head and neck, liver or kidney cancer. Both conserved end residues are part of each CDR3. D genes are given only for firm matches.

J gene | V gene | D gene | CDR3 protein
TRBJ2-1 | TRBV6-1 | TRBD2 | CASRGAGGLNEQFF
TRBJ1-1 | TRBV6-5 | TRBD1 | CASSPTGKTEAFF
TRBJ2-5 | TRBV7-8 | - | CASSLRPGGGQETQYF
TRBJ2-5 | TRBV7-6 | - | CASSFEVVSKTQYF
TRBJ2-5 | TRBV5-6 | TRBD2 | CASSLGRRTGGPSLETQYF
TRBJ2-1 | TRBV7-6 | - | CASSHQGHEQFF
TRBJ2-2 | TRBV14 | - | CASSQVAGELFF
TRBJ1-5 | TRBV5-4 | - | CASMMIGAGRSQPQHF
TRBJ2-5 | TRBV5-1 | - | CASSPGGVGETQYF
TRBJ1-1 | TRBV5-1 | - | CASSPQGLSTEAFF
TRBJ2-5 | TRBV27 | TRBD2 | CASSVGTSGLGAQETQYF
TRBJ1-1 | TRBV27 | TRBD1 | CASSLGTEPTEAFF
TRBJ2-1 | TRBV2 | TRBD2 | CASRGTSGRHNEQFF
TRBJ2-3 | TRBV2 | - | CASISGYSDTQYF
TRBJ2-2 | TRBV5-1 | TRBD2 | CASSLMGLAGIVGELFF
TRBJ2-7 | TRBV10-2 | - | CASSRDGNEQYF
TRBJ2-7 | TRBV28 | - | CASRTGEAYEQYF
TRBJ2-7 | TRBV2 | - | CASSVEGTYEQYF
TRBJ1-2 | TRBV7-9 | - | CASSLMGYGYTF
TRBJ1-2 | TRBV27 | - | CASSLSGHTNYGYTF
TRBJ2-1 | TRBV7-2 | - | CASSTGHGDYNEQFF
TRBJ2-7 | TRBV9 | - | CASSPRSGLALYEQYF
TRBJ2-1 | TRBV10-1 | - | CASSESWRNNEQFF
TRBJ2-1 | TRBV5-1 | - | CASSRTGTTAEGEQFF
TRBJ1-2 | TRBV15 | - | CATSRDLAAYGYTF
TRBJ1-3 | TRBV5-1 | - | CASSLGQLSSGNTIYF
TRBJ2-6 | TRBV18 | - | CASSPTGSGANVLTF
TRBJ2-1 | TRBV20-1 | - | CSADQYNEQFF
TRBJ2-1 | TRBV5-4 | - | CASSLGWGTYNEQFF
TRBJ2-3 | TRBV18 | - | CASSSYGRGATDTQYF
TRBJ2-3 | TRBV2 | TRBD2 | CASSDWRAGDRTDTQYF
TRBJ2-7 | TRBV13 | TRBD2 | CASSLAGLVEQYF
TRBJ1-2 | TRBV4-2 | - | CASSQSGRPEGGYTF
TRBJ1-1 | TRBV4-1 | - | CASSRGPKNTEAFF
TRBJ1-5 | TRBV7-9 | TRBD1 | CASSLDRGTDPPQHF
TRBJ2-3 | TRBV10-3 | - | CATQNTSATDTQYF